Presented here are 30 T cell receptor beta chains from one specimen sequenced in a study of blood T cells in healthy people across ages. PCR was performed a second time for about 7 to 11 cycles using a sample-barcoded 5' primer and a J-beta primer mix. MiXCR, run by TCRdb on the 5' RACE reads, gives a single entry per CDR3 protein. The sample comprises approximately 730,000 distinct CDR3 sequences, 53% of which are singletons, and about 42% rests with the top ten. Sequenced input: blood. These receptors were collected from a man aged 80 or over in good health.

This clonotype was found a few times. The genes are TRBV7-3 and TRBJ2-1, with 7 nucleotides matching TRBD1. CDR1 is SGHTA, CDR2 FQGTGA, per germline. The CDR3 consists of 15 residues. V was pared by 5 bases and J by 2 bases, with 6 bases of the junction left unmatched. In DNA, the CDR3 is TGTGCCAGCAGCCCTACAGGGGATCCCTACAATGAGCAGTTCTTC. It yields the protein CASSPTGDPYNEQFF.

This clonotype came up a few times. V usage is TRBV12-3 or TRBV12-4 and J usage is TRBJ2-5; 11 bases fit TRBD2. The CDR3 totals 15 residues. The ends lost 2 bases at V and 5 bases at J; junction bases unmatched: 4. The DNA for the CDR3 is TGTGCCAGCAGTTTAACTAGCGGGAGTCTCGAGACCCAGTACTTC. Its translation is CASSLTSGSLETQYF.

J is TRBJ1-3 and V is TRBV6-1; D not resolved. CDR1 MNHNS and CDR2 SASEGT come from the germline V gene. There are 15 residues in the CDR3. Trimming removed 6 bases from V and 1 base from J, with 13 bases in between. The CDR3 protein is CASSPREMSGNTIYF. Written as DNA, the CDR3 is TGTGCCAGCAGCCCAAGGGAGATGTCTGGAAACACCATATATTTT.

V usage is TRBV30 and J usage is TRBJ1-1; D gene uncertain. The CDR3 has 13 residues. In germline, CDR1 is GTSNPN, CDR2 SVGIG (reference sequence). Trimming removed 5 bases from V and 1 base from J, with 11 bases in between. Here the CDR3 reads CAWDITENTEAFF. In DNA form, the CDR3 reads TGTGCCTGGGACATTACAGAGAACACTGAAGCTTTCTTT.

About this clonotype itself: This may come from a read error, since a much larger clone is one base off. The chain uses TRBV24-1 and TRBJ2-6; the D gene is possibly TRBD1 (5 bases). The CDR3 has 15 amino acids. Germline lookup yields CDR1 KGHDR and CDR2 SFDVKD. This chain's CDR3 is CATSALKSGATVLTF. DNA of the CDR3: TGTGCCACCAGTGCCCTGAAATCTGGGGCCACCGTCCTGACTTTC.

As regards this clonotype: A much larger clone lies a single base off, so this may be a read error. The CDR3 protein is CASSRRAYEQYF. For the CDR3, the DNA is TGTGCCAGCAGCCGCAGGGCCTACGAGCAGTACTTC. The genes are TRBV3-1 and TRBJ2-7, with a possible D match to TRBD1 (5 bases). V was clipped by 4 bases and J by 2 bases, with 6 bases between them. Germline loops: CDR1 LGHDT, CDR2 YNNKEL (reference sequence). This CDR3 has 12 residues.

The rearrangement joins TRBV7-2 to TRBJ2-7, with no clear D. The CDR3 spans 13 residues. Trimming pared 0 bases from V and 5 bases from J, leaving 8 bases between. CDR1 and CDR2 (germline): SGHTA, FQGNSA. The CDR3, as DNA: TGTGCCAGCAGCTTAGCGTTCGTGGACGAGCAGTACTTC. Residues: CASSLAFVDEQYF.

This chain connects TRBV20-1 to TRBJ2-1, with 12 bases aligning to TRBD2. CDR3 length equals 14 residues. Germline V gene sequence: CDR1 DFQATT, CDR2 SNEGSKA (reference sequence). V trimming: 1 base; J trimming: 7 bases; junction bases outside the gene matches: 2. The CDR3 DNA reads as TGCAGTGCTAGAGGGACTAGCGGGATGAATGAGCAGTTCTTC. Translated: CSARGTSGMNEQFF.

The chain joins TRBV7-9 to TRBJ1-6, with D tentatively TRBD1 (5 bases). This CDR3 has 16 residues. Trimming took off 0 bases at V and 0 bases at J, with 6 bases between the two ends. Germline loops: CDR1 SEHNR, CDR2 FQNEAQ (reference sequence). CDR3 bases: TGTGCCAGCAGCTTAGCCCAGGGCTCCTATAATTCACCCCTCCACTTT. It specifies CASSLAQGSYNSPLHF.

The sample holds a few counts of this clonotype. The chain employs TRBV15 and TRBJ2-5; 10 nucleotides line up with TRBD1. The junction had 7 bases not matched to a gene; V was cut back by 2 bases and J by 4 bases. From germline, CDR1 is LNHNV and CDR2 YYDKDF (reference sequence). The CDR3 extends over 16 amino acids. The CDR3 coding sequence is TGTGCCACCAGCAGATCCTTTGGGACAGGGGTAGAGACCCAGTACTTC. This encodes CATSRSFGTGVETQYF.

This clonotype was observed a handful of times. The chain has TRBV24-1 and TRBJ2-7, with D unclear. The germline gives CDR1 KGHDR, CDR2 SFDVKD. V lost 6 bases, J lost 5 bases, and 7 bases lay in between. The CDR3 sequence is 11 residues long. The CDR3 DNA is TGTGCCACCAGTAACGGACACGAGCAGTACTTC. Translating it yields CATSNGHEQYF.

The CDR3 sequence: CSARGLADTGELFF. The CDR3 region has the DNA TGCAGTGCTAGGGGACTAGCCGACACCGGGGAGCTGTTTTTT. V and J are TRBV20-1 and TRBJ2-2; 9 bases match TRBD2. Germline V gene sequence: CDR1 DFQATT, CDR2 SNEGSKA (reference sequence). V was clipped by 3 bases and J by 3 bases; unmatched bases: 2. The CDR3 has 14 amino acids.

The chain couples TRBV25-1 to TRBJ2-1, with D hard to call. The CDR3 sequence is 12 residues long. V was trimmed by 2 bases and J by 9 bases, leaving 8 bases between them. Germline V gives CDR1 MGHDK, CDR2 SYGVNS. The CDR3 DNA follows: TGTGCCAGCAGTGAAACTTCGCTTGAGCAGTTCTTC. It specifies CASSETSLEQFF.

The V gene is TRBV5-1, the J gene TRBJ2-1; TRBD1 matches at 10 bases. The CDR3 covers 14 residues. The junction had 4 bases not matched to a gene; V was cut back by 1 base and J by 9 bases. Germline V lookup: CDR1 SGHRS, CDR2 YFSETQ. The CDR3 protein is CASSLTGTGVEQFF. The CDR3 coding sequence is TGCGCCAGCAGCTTGACCGGGACAGGGGTTGAGCAGTTCTTC.

Only a few counts were recorded for this clonotype. The J gene is TRBJ2-7, the V gene TRBV10-3, with D tentatively TRBD2 (5 bases). Germline CDR1 and CDR2: ENHRY and SYGVKD. V lost 4 bases to trimming and J lost 3 bases, with 16 bases between them. This CDR3 comprises 15 residues. The CDR3 loop is CAISVAPDGVYEQYF. The DNA of the CDR3 is TGTGCCATCAGTGTCGCTCCCGACGGGGTCTACGAGCAGTACTTC.

The chain carries TRBV7-9 and TRBJ2-7; the D gene is possibly TRBD2 (6 bases). The CDR3 consists of 14 residues. CDR1 SEHNR and CDR2 FQNEAQ come from the germline V gene (reference sequence). The ends were cut back, 10 bases at V and 2 bases at J, with 18 bases in the middle. CDR3 nucleotides: TGTGCCATGGAAGTAGCGGAGGGAGCCTACGAGCAGTACGTC. It translates to CAMEVAEGAYEQYV.

This clonotype was seen a single time. Compared with germline, one end of the junction differs, possibly owing to a read error. V is TRBV7-9 and J is TRBJ1-2, with 10 positions matching TRBD1. This CDR3 spans 15 amino acids. The germline gives CDR1 SEHNR, CDR2 FQNEAQ (reference sequence). The CDR3 coding sequence is TGTGCCAGCAGCCGAGGGACAGGGGTCCTCTATAGCTACACCTTC. It translates to CASSRGTGVLYSYTF.

This clonotype was seen more than once but under ten times. The chain recombines TRBV7-2 with TRBJ2-7; TRBD1 or TRBD2 may be the D gene (5 bases each). The CDR3 is 17 residues long. Germline CDR1 reads SGHTA; CDR2 reads FQGNSA. V was cut by 2 bases and J by 2 bases, with 19 bases left in between. The DNA for the CDR3 is TGTGCCAGCAGCTTAAGAGGCCGGGGCGCCGGAACCTACGAGCAGTACTTC. As protein: CASSLRGRGAGTYEQYF. The entire variable domain, with the rest obtained from reference TRBV7-2 and TRBJ2-7, is as follows: GAGVSQSPSNKVTEKGKDVELRCDPISGHTALYWYRQSLGQGLEFLIYFQGNSAPDKSGLPSDRFSAERTGGSVSTLTIQRTQQEDSAVYLCASSLRGRGAGTYEQYFGPGTRLTVT.

The chain is built from TRBV29-1 and TRBJ2-5; 7 positions match TRBD1. Unmatched junction bases numbered 7, after V lost 4 bases and J lost 11 bases. There are 11 residues in the CDR3. Germline V gene data show CDR1 as SQVTM and CDR2 as ANQGSEA. The DNA of the CDR3 is TGCAGCGTTGTATCACCGGGACAGCAGTACTTC. Its protein is CSVVSPGQQYF.

This clonotype was found once. Compared with germline, one end of the junction differs, possibly owing to a read error. The chain has TRBV2 and TRBJ2-7, with a weak D call TRBD2 (6 bases). The germline V gene encodes CDR1 SNHLY and CDR2 FYNNEI. The CDR3 contains 15 residues. The CDR3 coding sequence is TGTGCCAGCAGAGTCCCCAGCGGGCCTTCCTACGAGCGGTACTTC. Protein: CASRVPSGPSYERYF.

This clonotype was seen a few times. V and J are TRBV7-9 and TRBJ2-5; tentatively, D is TRBD1 or TRBD2 (5 bases each). TRBJ2-7 explains the end of the DNA better; the J call may be wrong. The CDR3 spans 14 residues. Germline values: CDR1 SEHNR, CDR2 FQNEAQ (reference sequence). CDR3 amino acids: CASSAGTHGDEQYF. In DNA form, the CDR3 reads TGTGCCAGCAGCGCCGGGACCCATGGGGACGAGCAGTACTTC.

The gene calls are TRBV13 and TRBJ1-2; D possibly corresponds to TRBD1 (5 bases). The CDR3 runs to 14 residues. Deletions cut 0 bases from V and 4 bases from J, with 9 bases between. Germline values: CDR1 PRHDT, CDR2 FYEKMQ (reference sequence). CDR3 residues: CASSLGFGGYGYTF. CDR3 DNA sequence: TGTGCCAGCAGCTTAGGCTTTGGGGGCTATGGCTACACCTTC.

This chain links TRBV20-1 with TRBJ2-1; D not resolved. Trimming took 3 bases from V and 6 from J, leaving 9 bases between them. The CDR3 totals 12 residues. Germline loops: CDR1 DFQATT, CDR2 SNEGSKA (reference sequence). The DNA for the CDR3 is TGCAGTGCTAGGTCTCGAATCAATGAGCAGTTCTTC. Translated, it gives CSARSRINEQFF.

V and J are TRBV3-1 and TRBJ2-1, with D perhaps matching TRBD1 or TRBD2 (5 bases each). The germline V gene encodes CDR1 LGHDT and CDR2 YNNKEL (reference sequence). The length of the CDR3 is 15 residues. V lost 4 bases to trimming and J lost 3 bases, with 13 bases between them. CDR3 DNA sequence: TGTGCCAGCAGCCCCACCGGGACCCGCTACAATGAGCAGTTCTTC. Encoded protein: CASSPTGTRYNEQFF.

About this clonotype: This may come from a read error, since a much larger clone is one base off. This chain joins TRBV6-7 and TRBJ2-3; D may be TRBD1 (5 bases). TRBV6-7 carries the ORF label, with uncertain function. The CDR3 runs to 18 residues. The V end lost 2 bases, the J end lost 14 bases, and 32 bases lay between the germline ends. The CDR3 protein is CASSYPRDGSGPDKDAYF. Here the CDR3 DNA reads TGTGCCAGCAGTTACCCCCGAGATGGATCAGGGCCCGATAAAGACGCGTATTTT.

This chain uses TRBV28 with TRBJ1-4, with a weak D call TRBD1 (5 bases). Germline lookup yields CDR1 MDHEN and CDR2 SYDVKM. CDR3 length: 15 residues. V gave up 1 base and J gave up 7 bases, with 13 bases separating them. The DNA of the CDR3 is TGTGCCAGCAGTTTATTATCCGGGGGACGTGAAAAACTGTTTTTT. Its protein is CASSLLSGGREKLFF.

The chain recombines TRBV5-6 with TRBJ1-2; D unclear. This CDR3 has 13 residues. The germline CDR1 and CDR2 sequences are SGHDT and YYEEEE. Trimming removed 6 bases from V and 4 bases from J, with 13 bases in between. The CDR3 loop is CASNARESYGYTF. The CDR3 DNA sequence: TGTGCCAGCAACGCCCGGGAATCCTATGGCTACACCTTC.

V gene TRBV7-2 combines with J gene TRBJ2-3; TRBD2 matches 7 bases. Germline CDR1 and CDR2: SGHTA and FQGNSA. V dropped 4 bases and J dropped 4; count of bases not matched to a gene: 17. The length of the CDR3 is 18 residues. The CDR3 coding sequence is TGTGCCAGCAGCTCCCCTTTTAGGTTAGCGGGCGGGTCAGATACGCAGTATTTT. This codes for CASSSPFRLAGGSDTQYF.

The chain uses TRBV20-1 and TRBJ2-5, with 8 bases that match TRBD1. The CDR3 covers 18 residues. Germline V CDR1 and CDR2: DFQATT, SNEGSKA (reference sequence). V lost 2 bases, J lost 11 bases, and 25 bases stayed unmatched. CDR3 coding DNA: TGCAGTGCTAGAATGAGGGTCGCCGACAGGGGATCCTACAATGAGCAGTACTTC. Translating it yields CSARMRVADRGSYNEQYF.

The J gene is TRBJ1-2, the V gene TRBV28; unclear D gene. Germline CDR1 and CDR2: MDHEN and SYDVKM. V lost 4 bases, J lost 8 bases, and 11 bases lay in between. The CDR3 length is 12 residues. CDR3 region: CASSSLLGGYTF. CDR3 sequence (DNA): TGTGCCAGCAGTTCCCTACTAGGAGGCTACACCTTC.